This T cell receptor beta chain was sequenced for a study of T-cell reconstitution after alpha-beta-depleted transplantation in children. The CDR3 runs 15 residues. J gave up 7 bases and V 2 bases, and 6 bases lay outside the gene matches. Germline V gene lookup returns CDR1 MNHEY and CDR2 SMNVEV (reference sequence). This sample's TCRbeta library carried unique molecular identifier barcodes. TCRdb reprocessed the PCR reads with MiXCR, giving one entry per CDR3 protein. The data hold around 410,000 distinct CDR3 sequences, with approximately 11% observed a single time. The sequenced sample was PBMCs from the stem cell graft donor, obtained from the stem cell graft. The TCR sequence derives from a human donor who donated a stem cell graft to a child with acute myeloid leukemia. The chain has TRBV27 and TRBJ2-3, with 10 bases aligning to TRBD2. The CDR3 bases are TGTGCCAGCAGTTTACTAGCGGGAGACGTATATACGCAGTATTTT. Translating gives CASSLLAGDVYTQYF.